These 10 T cell receptor beta chains were sequenced from one sample in a study of T-cell memory formation after mild COVID-19. Each CDR3 protein gets one entry after TCRdb re-called the 5' RACE reads with MiXCR. The sample consists of roughly 600,000 distinct CDR3 sequences, 15% to 20% of them appearing once. Sequencing was performed on PBMCs or a T cell subset sorted from them (not recorded which). The receptors originated from an adult woman who had mild COVID-19 (a few samples of this study predate the infection). Cell type and time point are not known.

The rearrangement joins TRBV3-1 to TRBJ2-3, with 9 bases lining up with TRBD2. J lost 2 bases, V lost 2 bases, and 5 bases had no gene match. The length of the CDR3 is 16 residues. Germline CDR1 is LGHDT and CDR2 is YNNKEL (reference sequence). CDR3 DNA: TGTGCCAGCAGCCAACAGCGGGGGGCCAACACAGATACGCAGTATTTT. This sequence encodes CASSQQRGANTDTQYF.

This clonotype was seen more than once but under ten times. The chain has TRBV27 and TRBJ1-3, with a tentative D call TRBD1 (6 bases). Between the trimmed V and J ends, which lost 3 bases and 2 bases, there was a span of 8 bases. Germline loops: CDR1 MNHEY, CDR2 SMNVEV (reference sequence). There are 14 residues in the CDR3. The CDR3 region is CASSLGATGNTIYF. For the CDR3, the DNA is TGTGCCAGCAGTTTGGGGGCAACTGGAAACACCATATATTTT.

The genes are TRBV4-2 and TRBJ1-1; TRBD1 is a possible D gene (5 bases). V lost 4 bases to trimming and J lost 5 bases, with 14 bases between them. Looked up from germline, CDR1 is LGHNA and CDR2 is YNFKEQ. This CDR3 region has 14 residues. DNA for the CDR3: TGTGCCAGCAGCCCAAACGGGGGGAGAACTGAAGCTTTCTTT. Its translation is CASSPNGGRTEAFF.

This clonotype was recorded a few times. The V and J genes are TRBV3-1 and TRBJ2-1; D is perhaps TRBD1 or TRBD2 (5 bases each). Trimming took 4 bases from V and 7 from J, leaving 20 bases between them. This CDR3 contains 16 residues. CDR1 is LGHDT, CDR2 YNNKEL, per germline (reference sequence). CDR3 nucleotides: TGTGCCAGCAGCCTAGGTGGGACCTTTTACGAGAATGAGCAGTTCTTC. Translating it yields CASSLGGTFYENEQFF.

The J gene is TRBJ1-2, the V gene TRBV5-1; D is perhaps TRBD1 (6 bases). The V end lost 2 bases, the J end lost 8 bases, and 13 bases lay between the germline ends. Germline V gene lookup returns CDR1 SGHRS and CDR2 YFSETQ. The CDR3 covers 13 residues. This chain's CDR3 is CASSLQGTEGYTF. The CDR3 DNA follows: TGCGCCAGCAGCTTACAGGGAACTGAGGGCTACACCTTC.

This clonotype was counted a few times. The chain carries TRBV12-3 or TRBV12-4 and TRBJ2-3; 10 bases fit TRBD1. The V and J ends lost 7 bases and 2 bases, in that order; junction bases with no gene match: 6. The length of the CDR3 is 15 residues. CDR3 DNA sequence: TGTGCCAGCACCCCGGGACAGGGGAACACAGATACGCAGTATTTT. Translated: CASTPGQGNTDTQYF.

V usage is TRBV3-1 and J usage is TRBJ1-2; possible D gene TRBD1, 5 bases. The CDR3 length is 15 residues. The germline gives CDR1 LGHDT, CDR2 YNNKEL (reference sequence). V was trimmed by 0 bases and J by 5 bases, leaving 13 bases between them. In nucleotides, the CDR3 is TGTGCCAGCAGCCAAGATTTGGACACGCGGTATGGCTACACCTTC. Its protein is CASSQDLDTRYGYTF.

The chain is built from TRBV7-2 and TRBJ2-3, with 7 bases fitting TRBD2. The CDR3 loop spans 15 amino acids. In germline, CDR1 is SGHTA, CDR2 FQGNSA. Losses at the gene ends were 6 bases for V and 0 bases for J; bases not matched to a gene: 6. CDR3 loop: CASRRGGGSTDTQYF. The CDR3 nucleotides read TGTGCCAGCAGACGCGGCGGGGGTAGCACAGATACGCAGTATTTT.

This clonotype was seen a few times. V usage is TRBV12-3 or TRBV12-4 and J usage is TRBJ1-4, with D maybe TRBD1 (5 bases). The V gene lost 5 bases and the J gene lost 5 bases, with 18 bases spanning the gap. CDR3 length: 16 amino acids. The CDR3: CASSLRVGRGNEKLFF. The CDR3 DNA follows: TGTGCCAGCAGTCTCCGAGTCGGGAGGGGAAATGAAAAACTGTTTTTT.

This clonotype has a handful of counts. The V gene is TRBV6-1, the J gene TRBJ2-7; 7 bases agree with TRBD1. Germline CDR1 is MNHNS and CDR2 is SASEGT. This CDR3 comprises 15 residues. J was trimmed by 5 bases and V by 3 bases; bases with no gene match: 10. The CDR3: CASSDRDREVDEQYF. The CDR3 DNA follows: TGTGCCAGCAGTGACCGGGACAGAGAGGTCGACGAGCAGTACTTC.